The clone carrying this T cell receptor beta chain has just a few counts. Its antigen is unknown. Researchers amplified the TCR beta CDR3 regions from RNA transcripts. The TCR CDR3 was amplified in a first-round RT-PCR using the HTBI primer set. TCRdb fed the multiplex PCR reads into MiXCR, producing one record per CDR3 protein. This sample has under 300,000 distinct CDR3 sequences, with 20% to 25% found just once. The data were taken from a study of T cells in Graves' hyperthyroidism and ophthalmopathy. Looking at the study overall: Sampling of peripheral blood happened at initial diagnosis, prior to any treatment.

Study conclusions and caveats: From stable hyperthyroidism, ophthalmopathy was set apart by a 13 V-J model. Most clonotypes that expanded in the thyroid above 0.001 also showed up in blood. Ophthalmopathy was predicted by the model a median of 6.5 months ahead of onset.

V shed 1 base and J shed 2 bases, with 10 bases lying between them. This CDR3 spans 15 amino acids. CDR1 and CDR2 from the germline V gene are SGHDN and FVKESK. The specimen was blood. The source is a man under 40 with Graves' ophthalmopathy. The chain uses TRBV14 and TRBJ2-3; maybe TRBD2 (6 bases). The CDR3 loop reads CASSQVGGNTDTQYF. The CDR3 nucleotides read TGTGCCAGCAGCCAAGTCGGCGGGAACACAGATACGCAGTATTTT.